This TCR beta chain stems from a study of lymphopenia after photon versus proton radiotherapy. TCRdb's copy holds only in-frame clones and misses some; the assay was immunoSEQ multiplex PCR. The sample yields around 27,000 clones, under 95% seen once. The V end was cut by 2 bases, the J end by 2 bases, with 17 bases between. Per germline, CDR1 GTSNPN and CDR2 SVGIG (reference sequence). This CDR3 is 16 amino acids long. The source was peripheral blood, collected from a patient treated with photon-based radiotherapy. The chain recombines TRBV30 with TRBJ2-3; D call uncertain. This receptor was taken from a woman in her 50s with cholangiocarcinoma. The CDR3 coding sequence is TGTGCCTGGAGTACTTCGAGAGTGCCATCCACAGATACGCAGTATTTT. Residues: CAWSTSRVPSTDTQYF.